This T cell receptor (beta chain) was obtained from a study of T-cell reconstitution after alpha-beta-depleted transplantation in children (dated by TCRdb to the mid-2010s). With respect to the entire study: The study quantitatively tracked T-cell immune reconstitution after TCRalphabeta/CD19-depleted allogeneic hematopoietic cell transplantation in children using TCR repertoire profiling.

Clipping removes 0 bases from V and 3 bases from J, with 11 as the unmatched junction base count. The CDR3, from cysteine to phenylalanine, totals 16 residues. Just CDR3 DNA is preserved here, 48 bases in frame from base 1. Per the germline V gene (reference sequence), DFQATT is the CDR1 and SNEGSKA is the CDR2. Receptor amplification or capture employed PCR. The listed sequencing device is Illumina HiSeq 2500. Molecular barcoding was employed in the preparation of TCR libraries, with unique molecular identifiers being used to normalize TCRbeta repertoire quantification. TCRdb passed the public sequencing reads through fastp at Q25 and MiXCR, retaining productive beta sequences. Every CDR3 protein is listed once, alongside the most common genes and DNA of its rows. In this sample the table shows 350,000 to 400,000 distinct CDR3 sequences, around 21% of which occur a single time. The ten largest clonotypes hold 3.5% to 4% of the sample.

This clonotype was observed many times. It has no known antigen specificity. Base quality data are lacking; no much larger clone is found one base away. The material sequenced was PBMCs from the stem cell graft donor, taken from the stem cell graft. Rearrangement joined TRBV20-1 to TRBJ2-7; the junction holds 7 bases that match TRBD1. The sequence was collected from a human donor who donated a stem cell graft to a child with acute myeloid leukemia. The CDR3 sequence is CSARDLLRQGGYEQYF. Read as DNA, the sequence is TGCAGTGCTAGAGATCTACTTAGACAGGGTGGCTACGAGCAGTACTTC.